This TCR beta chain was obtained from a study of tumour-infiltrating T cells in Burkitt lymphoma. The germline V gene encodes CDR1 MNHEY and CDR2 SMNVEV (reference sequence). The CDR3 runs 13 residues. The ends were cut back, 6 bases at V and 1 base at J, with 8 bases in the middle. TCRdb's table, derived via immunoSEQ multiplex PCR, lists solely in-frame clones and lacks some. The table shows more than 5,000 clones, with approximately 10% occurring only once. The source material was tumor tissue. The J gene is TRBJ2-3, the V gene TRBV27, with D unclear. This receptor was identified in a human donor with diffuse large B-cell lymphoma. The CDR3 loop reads CASSPPGTDTQYF. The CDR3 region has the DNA TGTGCCAGCAGCCCTCCGGGCACAGATACGCAGTATTTT.